The 14 T cell receptor beta chains below come from one sample, sequenced in a study of T cells in Graves' hyperthyroidism and ophthalmopathy. It was RNA transcripts that yielded the amplified TCR beta CDR3 regions. The TCR CDR3 was amplified in a first-round RT-PCR using the HTBI primer set. MiXCR, run by TCRdb on the multiplex PCR reads, gives a single entry per CDR3 protein. In the table there are a few hundred thousand distinct CDR3 sequences, approximately 17% of which are singletons. The sample was blood. The receptors shown here come from a woman aged 18-35 years with Graves' ophthalmopathy.

The rearrangement links TRBV20-1 to TRBJ2-3; no clear D gene. Germline V gene lookup returns CDR1 DFQATT and CDR2 SNEGSKA (reference sequence). CDR3 size: 9 residues. Trimming removed 3 bases at V and 6 bases at J, with 1 base between. The CDR3 DNA is TGCAGTGCTAGGGATACGCAGTATTTT. This translates into CSARDTQYF.

V is TRBV6-2 or TRBV6-3 and J is TRBJ2-2; no firm D call. Trimming took 8 bases from V and 6 from J, leaving 19 bases between them. The CDR3 is made up of 15 amino acids. The germline V gene encodes CDR1 MNHEY and CDR2 SVGEGT. CDR3 region: CASGSSRPRPGELFF. As DNA, the CDR3 is TGTGCCAGCGGTAGTTCCAGGCCTAGACCCGGGGAGCTGTTTTTT.

This clonotype appeared a few times. The chain recombines TRBV7-9 with TRBJ2-1; D ambiguous. Germline V gives CDR1 SEHNR, CDR2 FQNEAQ (reference sequence). Between the trimmed V and J ends, which lost 0 bases and 4 bases, there was a span of 13 bases. This CDR3 has 16 amino acids. For the CDR3, the DNA is TGTGCCAGCAGCTTAGCCGACGGAAGGGATTACAATGAGCAGTTCTTC. The encoded protein is CASSLADGRDYNEQFF.

A remark on this clonotype: A read error is possible here, since a much larger clone lies one base away. CDR3 bases: TGTGCCAACAGCTCCCCGGCCACCAATCAGCCCCAGCATTTT. It specifies CANSSPATNQPQHF. The rearrangement uses TRBV7-2 and TRBJ1-5; D not certain. Per germline, CDR1 SGHTA and CDR2 FQGNSA. The CDR3 is made up of 14 amino acids.

In its sample, this clonotype was seen a few times. The rearrangement uses TRBV20-1 and TRBJ2-2; the match to TRBD1 covers 12 bases. The CDR3 runs 16 residues. Trimming cost V 6 bases and J 8 bases; bases outside gene matches: 13. Germline lookup yields CDR1 DFQATT and CDR2 SNEGSKA (reference sequence). This chain's CDR3 is CSAKIPGTGGPGELFF. The CDR3 bases are TGCAGTGCCAAAATCCCCGGGACAGGGGGCCCAGGGGAGCTGTTTTTT.

This clonotype occurred a few times. The rearrangement uses TRBV24-1 and TRBJ2-5; D possibly corresponds to TRBD2 (5 bases). CDR1 and CDR2 from the germline V gene are KGHDR and SFDVKD. V was trimmed by 2 bases and J by 1 base, leaving 10 bases between them. The CDR3 totals 15 residues. CDR3: CATSDYRDFQETQYF. The CDR3 nucleotides read TGTGCCACCAGTGATTATCGGGATTTCCAAGAGACCCAGTACTTC.

The chain links TRBV9 to TRBJ1-1; D gene uncertain. Trimming removed 3 bases at V and 1 base at J, with 10 bases between. The CDR3 is 14 residues long. Germline V CDR1 and CDR2: SGDLS, YYNGEE. The CDR3 DNA reads as TGTGCCAGCAGCGCTCGGGCAGCGAACACTGAAGCTTTCTTT. This codes for CASSARAANTEAFF.

The chain is built from TRBV25-1 and TRBJ1-5; D is uncertain. Germline V gene lookup returns CDR1 MGHDK and CDR2 SYGVNS. This CDR3 comprises 14 residues. Trimming cost V 4 bases and J 2 bases, with 9 bases left between them. In DNA, the CDR3 is TGTGCCAGCAGTGGAGGAGTAGGCAATCAGCCCCAGCATTTT. This translates into CASSGGVGNQPQHF.

This clonotype was observed at least ten times. This chain uses TRBV14 with TRBJ2-1, with no clear D. The CDR3 extends over 16 amino acids. Germline V gene data show CDR1 as SGHDN and CDR2 as FVKESK. V dropped 0 bases and J dropped 6 bases, with 15 bases sitting between them. The CDR3: CASSQESGYTGNEQFF. CDR3 coding DNA: TGTGCCAGCAGCCAAGAATCGGGCTATACTGGCAATGAGCAGTTCTTC.

The V and J genes are TRBV12-3 or TRBV12-4 and TRBJ2-7; D might be TRBD1 (5 bases). The CDR3 sequence is 14 residues long. V lost 3 bases and J lost 2, with 11 bases in between. The CDR3 region is CASSFRVAAYEQYF. CDR3 bases: TGTGCCAGCAGTTTCAGGGTCGCTGCCTACGAGCAGTACTTC.

V usage is TRBV28 and J usage is TRBJ2-7; TRBD1 or TRBD2 may be the D gene (6 bases each). Germline CDR1 and CDR2: MDHEN and SYDVKM. V was pared by 7 bases and J by 4 bases, with 26 bases between. This CDR3 is 17 amino acids long. CDR3 in DNA: TGTGCCAGCAAAGGGGGACTTGCGGGTATGGGTTTTTACGAGCAGTACTTC. It codes for CASKGGLAGMGFYEQYF.

V usage is TRBV24-1 and J usage is TRBJ2-2; 8 nucleotides line up with TRBD2. After removal of 5 bases from V and 4 bases from J, the junction contained 14 bases not matched to a gene. Germline V CDR1 and CDR2: KGHDR, SFDVKD. The CDR3 sequence is 18 residues long. Here the CDR3 reads CATSVSSGRTSSTGELFF. CDR3 in DNA: TGTGCCACCAGTGTCTCTTCCGGTAGGACTAGCAGCACCGGGGAGCTGTTTTTT.

This clonotype was counted at least ten times. The chain combines TRBV18 with TRBJ1-2; D is possibly TRBD1 (5 bases). The CDR3 is made up of 12 amino acids. V was shortened by 3 bases and J by 7 bases, with 9 bases between the two germline ends. Per the germline V gene, CDR1 is KGHSH and CDR2 is LQKENI. For the CDR3, the DNA is TGTGCCAGCTCACCGGGCGGGACTGGCTACACCTTC. It yields the protein CASSPGGTGYTF.

This clonotype was picked up many times. The rearrangement uses TRBV9 and TRBJ1-2; 12 nucleotides align to TRBD1. The V segment lost 3 bases and the J segment 7 bases; nucleotides outside the gene matches: 10. CDR1 SGDLS and CDR2 YYNGEE come from the germline V gene. The CDR3 has 16 residues. CDR3 in amino acids: CASSDRDRGRESGYTF. The CDR3 nucleotides are TGTGCCAGCAGCGACCGGGACAGGGGGCGGGAGAGTGGCTACACCTTC.